The clone carrying this T cell receptor (beta chain) has a handful of counts. The data were obtained in a study of blood T cells in healthy people across ages. Trimming shortened V by 2 bases and J by 0 bases, and 9 bases separated the two germline ends. The CDR3 has 15 amino acids. Germline CDR1 reads MNHNY; CDR2 reads SVGAGI (reference sequence). The use of a sample-barcoded 5' primer and a J-beta primer mix characterized a second PCR of about 6 to 12 cycles. TCRdb redid the calling of the 5' RACE reads with MiXCR, one entry per CDR3 protein. The table has about 940,000 distinct CDR3 sequences, about 44% seen once.

This TCR derives from a man aged 25-40 years in good health. The sample consisted of blood. The V and J genes are TRBV6-6 and TRBJ2-3; D gene uncertain. CDR3 sequence reads: CASSYPQSSTDTQYF. The DNA for the CDR3 is TGTGCCAGCAGTTACCCACAGTCGAGCACAGATACGCAGTATTTT.